This TCR beta chain was identified during a study of cytomegalovirus exposure and HLA in healthy donors (dated by TCRdb to 2016 to 2017). Regarding the study in general: According to an earlier analysis of a few hundred of the donors, 200 million or so T cells yielded 90 million to 130 million unique TCR beta sequences and approximately 300 Gb of sequence data. Roughly 300 gigabases of sequencing data and 91 million or so unique TCR sequences made up an early release that covered some 640 HLA-typed donors. Of the roughly 420 genotyped donors, more than 75% were placed in the genetic ancestry cluster associated with self-reported Caucasian donors. The study aimed to test whether cataloging public T cell receptors could reveal signatures of past pathogen exposure. The study profiled the T cell repertoires of more than 500 subjects by immunosequencing and related them to cytomegalovirus serostatus. Along with the roughly 670-subject first cohort, a separate validation cohort of around 120 different subjects was used. To predict cytomegalovirus infection status, the study brought together high-throughput TCR immunosequencing, statistical association of individual TCRs with disease status, and machine learning. To study patterns of TCR occurrence, a later analysis re-analyzed previously published TCR beta repertoires from around 670 donors and added high-resolution HLA genotyping. Rather than drawing on any new phenotypic data, the later analysis identified candidate immune exposures from TCR beta sequences and the way those sequences occurred across donors. An earlier analysis of some 500 of the donors applied high-throughput TCR beta sequencing to assess whether each TCR beta V gene segment acted as functional or pseudogenic. Alongside the repertoire data, information on donor age, sex, ethnicity and CMV serostatus was compiled. A later genetic analysis took genome-wide SNP genotypes for about three fifths of the roughly 700 donors and used that subset as a discovery cohort. Every repertoire in the discovery cohort had been generated on one and the same sequencing platform. Class I and class II HLA loci were covered by the typing at four-digit resolution. Typing coverage varied by locus: 629-630 donors for A, B, C, DRB1 and DQB1; more than 500 for DQA1; 600 to 610 for DPA1; under 490 for DPB1. Roughly five DR-DQ haplotypes were handled as single units for association and clustering, since linkage in the cohort was strong. Among some 400 genotyped donors of the cohort, an average of around 250,000 unique TCR beta nucleotide sequences was sequenced per donor, of which about 20% were non-productive.

Library preparation was by the immunoSEQ multiplex PCR assay. For the multiplex PCR, a mixture combining 60 forward primers for TCR Vbeta segments and 13 reverse primers for TCR Jbeta segments was used. Amplification of the CDR3 region of rearranged TCR beta genes was performed with a multiplex PCR assay on genomic DNA. Amplified TCR beta libraries were sequenced as 87-base-pair reads on the Illumina HiSeq System. In the paper's pipeline: A later analysis tallied 75 million to 95 million unique TCR beta chains across the 550 to 850 repertoires, and around 12 million of those chains were shared by two or more donors. A nearest-neighbor algorithm error-corrected the raw reads and collapsed the reads into unique sequences, merging closely related sequences to remove PCR and sequencing errors. V, D and J gene segments were assigned by aligning CDR3 sequences to IMGT reference sequences. For a sequence to be retained, at least a six-nucleotide match to both a V gene segment and a J gene segment was required. Rearrangements were classified as productive when the CDR3 lacked stop codons and remained in frame with V and J, and all other rearrangements were classified as non-productive. CDR3 was defined by IMGT convention, running from the second conserved V-encoded cysteine to the conserved J-encoded phenylalanine. In an earlier analysis of more than 550 of the donors, sequences lacking an unambiguous match to a single V gene segment were excluded. In an earlier analysis of around 600 of the donors, V segments were called functional above 56.7% productive rearrangements and were called segregating when the between-donor standard deviation exceeded 5%. A statistical classification framework was developed to diagnose cytomegalovirus status using the catalog of TCR beta chain sequences. In a later analysis, V and J genes were assigned by comparing TCR nucleotide sequences against IMGT/GENE-DB human TR gene sequences. In a later analysis, CDR3 sequences and most-parsimonious VDJ recombination scenarios were assigned using the TCRdist pipeline. A later analysis defined each TCR beta chain by its CDR3 amino acid sequence plus V-gene family, and excluded reads lacking a unique V-gene family. As a way to deal with suspected cross-contamination and a sequencing artifact, a later analysis dropped under 600 nucleotide sequences that were highly shared and had low generation probability. In a later analysis, a clonal expansion index was calculated for each public chain from normalized within-repertoire ranks of inferred template counts. Generation probabilities in a later analysis came from a VDJ recombination model fitted to out-of-frame rearrangements, and those results were checked against IGoR. A later analysis scored TCR-TCR, TCR-HLA and TCR-CMV co-occurrence with hypergeometric tests, applying a repertoire-size bias correction to TCR pairs. False discovery rates were estimated in a later analysis by permuting HLA or CMV assignments 20 times. In a later analysis, co-occurring TCRs were grouped with DBSCAN, and TCRdist sequence similarity was added when clustering was performed within HLA-allele-positive subsets. Co-occurrence clustering excluded repertoires with fewer than 30,000 or more than 120,000 public chains, plus five with anomalous nucleotide sharing. The table was pulled from immuneACCESS by TCRdb, which kept in-frame rearrangements only. Such tables lose some clones; where checked, under half of the loss comes from unresolved V genes, and the rest has no known cause. V and J calls and clone size are given by that table; D and trimming were obtained from the DNA. The sample profile shows 100,000 to 150,000 clones; approximately 82% of them were found once. Of the sample, about 2.5% is held by the ten largest clones.

Broader findings and caveats from the paper: A later genetic analysis associated a missense DCLRE1C variant with V-gene and J-gene trimming of TCR beta chains, and an independent cohort replicated the association. A later analysis found that most CMV-associated TCR beta chains appeared HLA-restricted, with HLA associations seemingly driven largely by CMV exposure. In a later analysis, HLA-associated TCR beta chains were found to be more clonally expanded and to have lower generation probabilities than equally common non-associated chains. Immune exposure information for the cohort was limited to CMV serostatus. This cohort had only TCR beta chains sequenced, and the lack of alpha or paired-chain data limited which features could be detected. The authors suggested that the approach could potentially be generalized to other disease states and immunological phenotypes. HLA typing was unavailable for some donors at each locus, so association tests used only the typed subset. In a later analysis, several top co-occurrence clusters were reported to appear linked to parvovirus B19, influenza, CMV and Epstein-Barr virus. The earlier analysis of approximately 590 of the donors excluded some 15 rarely observed V segments, including chromosome 9 orphons, because counts were too low. Some IMGT-functional V segments, including TRBV6-2 and TRBV6-3, could not be distinguished by the 87-base-pair reads and were therefore excluded. While some public TCRs were present in many individuals, most TCR sequences turned up only very rarely across donors. A later analysis found that TCR association rates varied across HLA loci, with DRB1 alleles showing the most associated TCRs and HLA-C alleles the fewest. A further reported finding was that TCR beta sequences accurately predicted the HLA-A and HLA-B alleles for most subjects in the first cohort. Presence/absence analyses assumed roughly uniform sequencing depth across donors, an assumption that may not hold. Linkage disequilibrium might explain the correlated functional status among segregating V segments, but an unknown experimental factor could not be excluded. An earlier analysis of several hundred of the donors showed that most TCR beta V segments appeared in productive rearrangements either about 87% or about 30% of the time, which broadly matched IMGT annotations. Cytomegalovirus status was reported to be diagnosed by the classifier with high specificity and sensitivity in both the original and validation cohorts. A group of highly shared sequence variants was considered likely to be a technical artifact of the sequencing pipeline. At a false discovery rate of 0.05, a later analysis linked about 17,000 TCR beta sequences to specific HLA alleles. When HLA alleles, especially DR and DQ, strongly co-occurred, attributing TCR associations to individual alleles was difficult. According to a later genetic analysis, donors in an Asian-associated ancestry cluster had fewer N-insertions in productive TCRs than the approximately 700-donor mean. A few of the identified cytomegalovirus-associated TCR beta chains were confirmed in vitro to be specific for cytomegalovirus antigens. The study listed over 150 TCR beta chains as associated with cytomegalovirus.

The cohort consisted of approximately 670 healthy bone marrow donors. At the time of sampling, every cohort member was nominally healthy, though immune exposures that went unrecorded were likely present. The donor tested CMV seronegative and was one of the 352 seronegative cohort members. A peripheral blood sample was provided by each donor, and peripheral blood mononuclear cells were used for TCR beta sequencing. The Qiagen DNeasy Blood Extraction Kit was used to extract genomic DNA from the blood cell samples. Ends trimmed: V by 5 bases, J by 1 base; bases unmatched to a gene: 2. CDR1 SNHLY and CDR2 FYNNEI were looked up in the germline V gene. The CDR3, from cysteine to phenylalanine, totals 16 residues. The only DNA kept is the CDR3, 48 bases in frame from the first base. To note about this clone: The target of this receptor is not known. No much larger clone exists at a distance of one base, and base qualities are not known.

Sequences were obtained from PBMCs. This sequence uses TRBV2 and TRBJ2-3; TRBD2 lines up with 14 middle nucleotides. The TCR comes from a man aged 45-60 years in good health and CMV-seronegative. The DNA sequence is TGTGCCAGCAGTCTGACTAGCGGGGGGGGCACAGATACGCAGTATTTT. Translated, this is CASSLTSGGGTDTQYF.